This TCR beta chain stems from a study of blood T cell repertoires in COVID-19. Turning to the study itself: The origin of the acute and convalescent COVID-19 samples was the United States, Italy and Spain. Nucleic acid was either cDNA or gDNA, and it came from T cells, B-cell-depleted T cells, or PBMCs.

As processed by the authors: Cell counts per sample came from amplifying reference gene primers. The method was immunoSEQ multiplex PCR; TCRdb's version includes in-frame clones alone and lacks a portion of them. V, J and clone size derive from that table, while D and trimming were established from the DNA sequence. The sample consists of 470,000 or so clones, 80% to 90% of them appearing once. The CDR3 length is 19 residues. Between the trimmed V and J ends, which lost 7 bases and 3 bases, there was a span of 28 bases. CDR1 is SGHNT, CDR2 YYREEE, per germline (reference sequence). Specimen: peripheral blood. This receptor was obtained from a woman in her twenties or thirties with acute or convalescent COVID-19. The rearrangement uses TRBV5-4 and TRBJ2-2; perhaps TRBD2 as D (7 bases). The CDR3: CASGLGGSNHPSYTGELFF. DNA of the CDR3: TGTGCCAGCGGACTAGGGGGTTCCAACCACCCTAGCTACACCGGGGAGCTGTTTTTT.